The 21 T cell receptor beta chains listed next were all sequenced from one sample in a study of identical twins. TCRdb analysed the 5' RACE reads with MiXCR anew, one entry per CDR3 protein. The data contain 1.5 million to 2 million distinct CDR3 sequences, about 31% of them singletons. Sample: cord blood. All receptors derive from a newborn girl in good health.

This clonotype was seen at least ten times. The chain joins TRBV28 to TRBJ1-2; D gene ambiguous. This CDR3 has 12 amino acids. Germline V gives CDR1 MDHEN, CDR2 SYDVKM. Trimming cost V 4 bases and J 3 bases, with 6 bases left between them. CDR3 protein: CASSSRDYGYTF. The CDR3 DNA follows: TGTGCCAGCAGTTCGAGAGACTATGGCTACACCTTC.

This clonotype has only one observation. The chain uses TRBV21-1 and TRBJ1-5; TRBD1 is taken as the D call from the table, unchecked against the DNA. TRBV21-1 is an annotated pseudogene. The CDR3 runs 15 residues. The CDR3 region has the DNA TGTGCCAGACTGGGGCCACGTAGGGAAAATCAGCCCCTGCATTTT. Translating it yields CARLGPRRENQPLHF.

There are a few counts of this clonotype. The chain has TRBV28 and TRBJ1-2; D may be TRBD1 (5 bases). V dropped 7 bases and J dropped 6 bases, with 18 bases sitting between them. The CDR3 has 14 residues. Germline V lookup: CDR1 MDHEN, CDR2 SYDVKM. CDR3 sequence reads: CASKTSGWRNGYTF. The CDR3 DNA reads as TGTGCCAGCAAAACTTCAGGGTGGAGGAATGGCTACACCTTC.

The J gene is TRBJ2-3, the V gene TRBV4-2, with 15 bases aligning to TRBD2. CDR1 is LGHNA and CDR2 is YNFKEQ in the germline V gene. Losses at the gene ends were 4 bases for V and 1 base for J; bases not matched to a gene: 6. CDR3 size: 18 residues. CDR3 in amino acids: CASSPGLAGGPGTDTQYF. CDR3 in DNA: TGTGCCAGCAGCCCCGGACTAGCGGGGGGGCCGGGCACAGATACGCAGTATTTT.

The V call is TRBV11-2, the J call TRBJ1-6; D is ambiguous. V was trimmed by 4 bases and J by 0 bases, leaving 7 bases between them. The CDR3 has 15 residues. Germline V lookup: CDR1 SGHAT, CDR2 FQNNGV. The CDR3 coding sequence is TGTGCCAGCAGCTCCCACAGCTCCTATAATTCACCCCTCCACTTT. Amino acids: CASSSHSSYNSPLHF. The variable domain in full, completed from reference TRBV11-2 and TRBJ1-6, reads EAGVAQSPRYKIIEKRQSVAFWCNPISGHATLYWYQQILGQGPKLLIQFQNNGVVDDSQLPKDRFSAERLKGVDSTLKIQPAKLEDSAVYLCASSSHSSYNSPLHFGNGTRLTVT.

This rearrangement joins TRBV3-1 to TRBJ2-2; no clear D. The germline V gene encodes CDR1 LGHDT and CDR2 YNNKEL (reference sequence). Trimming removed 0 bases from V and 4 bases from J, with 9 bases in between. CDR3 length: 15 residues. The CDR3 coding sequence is TGTGCCAGCAGCCAAGACTTGATGGGCACCGGGGAGCTGTTTTTT. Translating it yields CASSQDLMGTGELFF.

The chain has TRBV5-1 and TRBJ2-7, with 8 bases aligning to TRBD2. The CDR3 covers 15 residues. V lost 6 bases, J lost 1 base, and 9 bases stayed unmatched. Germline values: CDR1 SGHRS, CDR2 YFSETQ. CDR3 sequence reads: CASTLVAGGSYEQYF. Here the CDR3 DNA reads TGCGCCAGCACCCTGGTGGCGGGGGGATCCTACGAGCAGTACTTC.

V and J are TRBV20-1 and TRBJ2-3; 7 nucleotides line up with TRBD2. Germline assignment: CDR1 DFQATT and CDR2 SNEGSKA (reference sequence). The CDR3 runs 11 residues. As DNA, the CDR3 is TGCACGCGGGAGAAGGCAGATACGCAGTATTTT. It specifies CTREKADTQYF.

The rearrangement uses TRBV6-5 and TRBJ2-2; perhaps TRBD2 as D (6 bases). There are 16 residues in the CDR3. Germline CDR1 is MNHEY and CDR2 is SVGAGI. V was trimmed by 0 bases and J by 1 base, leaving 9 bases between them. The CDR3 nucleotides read TGTGCCAGCAGTTACTCTCCAGCGGGGAACACCGGGGAGCTGTTTTTT. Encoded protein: CASSYSPAGNTGELFF.

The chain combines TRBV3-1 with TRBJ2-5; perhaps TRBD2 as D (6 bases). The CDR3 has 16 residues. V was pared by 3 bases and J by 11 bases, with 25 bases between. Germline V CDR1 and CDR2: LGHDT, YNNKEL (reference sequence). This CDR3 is CASSHPFLEGRVEQYF. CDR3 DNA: TGTGCCAGCAGCCACCCCTTCTTGGAGGGCCGTGTTGAGCAGTACTTC.

The CDR3 nucleotides read TGTGTCACCGCACCAGGGACAGATACGCAGTATTTT. The encoded protein is CVTAPGTDTQYF. The chain carries TRBV25-1 and TRBJ2-3, with D perhaps TRBD1 (5 bases). From germline, CDR1 is MGHDK and CDR2 SYGVNS. The CDR3 runs 12 residues.

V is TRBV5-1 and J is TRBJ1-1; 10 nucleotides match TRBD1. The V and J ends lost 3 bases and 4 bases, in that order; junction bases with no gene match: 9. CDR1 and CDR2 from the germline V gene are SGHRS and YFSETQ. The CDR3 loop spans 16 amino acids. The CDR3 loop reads CASSSPGQGTITEAFF. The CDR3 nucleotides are TGCGCCAGCAGCTCCCCGGGACAGGGGACCATCACTGAAGCTTTCTTT.

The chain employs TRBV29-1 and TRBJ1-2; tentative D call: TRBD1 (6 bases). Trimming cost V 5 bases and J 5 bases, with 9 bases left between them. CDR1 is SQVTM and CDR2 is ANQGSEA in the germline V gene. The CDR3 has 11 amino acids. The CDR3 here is CSVLQGYGYTF. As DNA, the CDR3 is TGCAGCGTTTTACAGGGATATGGCTACACCTTC.

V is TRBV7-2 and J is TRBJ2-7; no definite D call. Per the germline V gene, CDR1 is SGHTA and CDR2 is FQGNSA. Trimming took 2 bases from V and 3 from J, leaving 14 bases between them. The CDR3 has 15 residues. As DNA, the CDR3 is TGTGCCAGCAGCTTAACCCCTTTCGGCCACTACGAGCAGTACTTC. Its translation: CASSLTPFGHYEQYF.

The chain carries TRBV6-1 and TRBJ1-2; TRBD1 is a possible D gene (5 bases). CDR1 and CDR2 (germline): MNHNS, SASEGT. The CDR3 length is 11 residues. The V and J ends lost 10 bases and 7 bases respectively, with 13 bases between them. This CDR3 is CATSGGSGYTF. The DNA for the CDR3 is TGTGCCACCTCGGGGGGAAGTGGCTACACCTTC.

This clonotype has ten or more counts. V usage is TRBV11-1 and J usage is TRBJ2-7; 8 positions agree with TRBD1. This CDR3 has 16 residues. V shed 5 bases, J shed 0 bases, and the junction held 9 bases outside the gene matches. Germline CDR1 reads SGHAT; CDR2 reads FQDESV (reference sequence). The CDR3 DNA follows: TGTGCCAGCAGCGGATACACAGGGGGGATCTCCTACGAGCAGTACTTC. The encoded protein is CASSGYTGGISYEQYF.

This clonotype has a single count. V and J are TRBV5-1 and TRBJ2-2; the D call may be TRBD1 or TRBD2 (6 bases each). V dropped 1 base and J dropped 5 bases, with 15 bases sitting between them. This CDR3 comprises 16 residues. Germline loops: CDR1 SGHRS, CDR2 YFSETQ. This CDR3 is CASSLYRGRWTGELFF. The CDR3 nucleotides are TGCGCCAGCAGCTTGTACCGGGGGCGTTGGACCGGGGAGCTGTTTTTT. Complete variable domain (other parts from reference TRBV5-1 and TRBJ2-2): KAGVTQTPRYLIKTRGQQVTLSCSPISGHRSVSWYQQTPGQGLQFLFEYFSETQRNKGNFPGRFSGRQFSNSRSEMNVSTLELGDSALYLCASSLYRGRWTGELFFGEGSRLTVL.

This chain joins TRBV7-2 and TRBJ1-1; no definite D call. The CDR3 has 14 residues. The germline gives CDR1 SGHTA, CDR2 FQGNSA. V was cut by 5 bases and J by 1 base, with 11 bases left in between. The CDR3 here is CASSPASGNTEAFF. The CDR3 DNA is TGTGCCAGCAGCCCTGCTAGCGGGAACACTGAAGCTTTCTTT.

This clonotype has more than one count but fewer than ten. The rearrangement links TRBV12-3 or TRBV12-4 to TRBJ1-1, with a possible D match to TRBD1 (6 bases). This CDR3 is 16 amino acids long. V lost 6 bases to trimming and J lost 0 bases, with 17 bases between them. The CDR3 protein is CASRPSGGSLNTEAFF. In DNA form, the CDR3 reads TGTGCCAGCAGACCGAGTGGGGGCTCGTTGAACACTGAAGCTTTCTTT.

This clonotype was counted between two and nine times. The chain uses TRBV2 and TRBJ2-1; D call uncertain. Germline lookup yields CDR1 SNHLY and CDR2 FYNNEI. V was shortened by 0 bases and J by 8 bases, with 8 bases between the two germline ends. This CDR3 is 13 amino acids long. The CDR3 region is CASSEAFAYEQFF. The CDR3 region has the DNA TGTGCCAGCAGTGAAGCGTTCGCATATGAGCAGTTCTTC.

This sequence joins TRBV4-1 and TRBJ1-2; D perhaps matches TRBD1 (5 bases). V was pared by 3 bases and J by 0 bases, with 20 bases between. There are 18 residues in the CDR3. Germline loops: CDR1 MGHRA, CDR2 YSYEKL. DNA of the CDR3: TGCGCCAGCAGCCACCCGCACGACTCAGGGAGGTCTAACTATGGCTACACCTTC. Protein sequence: CASSHPHDSGRSNYGYTF.